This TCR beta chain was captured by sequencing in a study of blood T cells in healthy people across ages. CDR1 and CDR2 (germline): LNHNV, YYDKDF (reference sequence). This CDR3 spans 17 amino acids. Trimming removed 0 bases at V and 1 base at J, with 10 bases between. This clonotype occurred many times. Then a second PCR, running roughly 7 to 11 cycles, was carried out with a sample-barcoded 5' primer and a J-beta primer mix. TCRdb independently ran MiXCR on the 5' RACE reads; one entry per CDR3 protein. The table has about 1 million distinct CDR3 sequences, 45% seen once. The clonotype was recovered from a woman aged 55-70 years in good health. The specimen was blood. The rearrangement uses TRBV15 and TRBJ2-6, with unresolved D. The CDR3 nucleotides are TGTGCCACCAGCAGAGATCCCCCCGGTTCTGGGGCCAACGTCCTGACTTTC. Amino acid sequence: CATSRDPPGSGANVLTF.